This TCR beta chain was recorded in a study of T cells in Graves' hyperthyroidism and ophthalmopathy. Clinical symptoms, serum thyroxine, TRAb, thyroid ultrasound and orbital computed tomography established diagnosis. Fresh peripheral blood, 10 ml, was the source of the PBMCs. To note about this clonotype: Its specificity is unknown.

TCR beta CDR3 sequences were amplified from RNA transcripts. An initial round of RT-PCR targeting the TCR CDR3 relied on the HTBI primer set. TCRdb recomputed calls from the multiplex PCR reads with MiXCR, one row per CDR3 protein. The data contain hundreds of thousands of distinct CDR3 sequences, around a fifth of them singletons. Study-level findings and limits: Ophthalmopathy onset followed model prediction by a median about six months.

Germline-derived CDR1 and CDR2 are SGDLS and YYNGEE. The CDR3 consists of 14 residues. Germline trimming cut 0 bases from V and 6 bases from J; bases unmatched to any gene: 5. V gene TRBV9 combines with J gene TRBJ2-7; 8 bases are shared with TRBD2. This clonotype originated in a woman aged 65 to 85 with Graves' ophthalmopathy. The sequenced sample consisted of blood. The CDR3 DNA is TGTGCCAGCAGCGTAGGCGCGGGGGGAGGCGAGCAGTACTTC. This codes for CASSVGAGGGEQYF.